The source of this TCR beta chain is a study of blood T cell repertoires in COVID-19. TCRdb keeps only in-frame clones here, not all; method: immunoSEQ multiplex PCR. This table has about 150,000 clones, around 80% appearing once. This CDR3 contains 15 residues. Trimming cost V 0 bases and J 2 bases, with 7 bases left between them. CDR1 and CDR2 (germline): SGHVS, FNYEAQ. This clone has just a few counts. Source material: peripheral blood. This sequence originates from a man aged 55 to 70 with acute or convalescent COVID-19. J is TRBJ2-2 and V is TRBV7-6; D is perhaps TRBD2 (6 bases). The CDR3 here is CASSLAGTNTGELFF. Here the CDR3 DNA reads TGTGCCAGCAGCTTAGCCGGGACTAACACCGGGGAGCTGTTTTTT.